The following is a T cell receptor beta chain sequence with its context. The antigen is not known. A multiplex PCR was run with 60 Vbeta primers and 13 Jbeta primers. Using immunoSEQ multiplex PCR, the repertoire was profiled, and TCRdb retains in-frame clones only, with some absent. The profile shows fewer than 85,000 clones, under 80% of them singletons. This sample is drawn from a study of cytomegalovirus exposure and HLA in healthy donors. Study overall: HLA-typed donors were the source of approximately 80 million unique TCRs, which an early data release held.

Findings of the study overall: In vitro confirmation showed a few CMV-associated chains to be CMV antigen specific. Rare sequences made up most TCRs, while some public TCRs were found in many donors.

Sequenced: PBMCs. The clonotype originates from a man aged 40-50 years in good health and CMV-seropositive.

CDR3 sequence (DNA): TGTGCCAGCAGCTACGAAGGACAGGGCTCTGAAGCTTTCTTT. Protein sequence: CASSYEGQGSEAFF. The chain uses TRBV5-4 and TRBJ1-1; 8 bases line up with TRBD1. The J segment lost 6 bases and the V segment lost 3 bases, leaving 7 bases of the junction unmatched. CDR3 length equals 14 residues. Germline-derived CDR1 and CDR2 are SGHNT and YYREEE (reference sequence).